This T cell receptor (beta chain) came from a study of Graves' ophthalmopathy and Graves' hyperthyroidism. Overall study results and limits: Blood shared most expanded thyroid clonotypes above 0.001 frequency.

As the template, RNA transcripts were used to amplify TCR beta CDR3 regions. HTBI primers were used in a first-round RT-PCR, which preceded a second-round multiplex PCR. Each CDR3 protein gets one entry after TCRdb re-called the multiplex PCR reads with MiXCR. The sample holds about 740,000 distinct CDR3 sequences, approximately 40% seen once. This CDR3 is built from 14 residues. CDR1 is SGHAT and CDR2 is FQDESV in the germline V gene (reference sequence). V shed 4 bases, J shed 5 bases, and the junction held 7 bases outside the gene matches. Concerning this clonotype: The antigen is unknown. Being one base from a much bigger clone, this may be a read error.

The material sequenced was peripheral blood. V usage is TRBV11-1 and J usage is TRBJ2-5, with TRBD1 identical over 7 bases. This clonotype was obtained from an adult man with Graves' ophthalmopathy. CDR3: CASSSTGCWETQYF. The DNA of the CDR3 is TGTGCCAGCAGCTCGACAGGGTGTTGGGAGACCCAGTACTTC. The entire variable domain, with the rest obtained from reference TRBV11-1 and TRBJ2-5, is as follows: EAEVAQSPRYKITEKSQAVAFWCDPISGHATLYWYRQILGQGPELLVQFQDESVVDDSQLPKDRFSAERLKGVDSTLKIQPAELGDSAMYLCASSSTGCWETQYFGPGTRLLVL.